The 11 T cell receptor beta chains reported below all come from one sample, sequenced in a study of blood T cell repertoires in COVID-19. Sequencing used immunoSEQ multiplex PCR; TCRdb keeps in-frame clones, though not all of them. The top ten clones hold approximately 4% of a sample with 40,000 to 50,000 clones, roughly 90% of them seen once. The sequencing input was peripheral blood. The receptors come from a human donor in a cohort sampled during active COVID-19.

This chain joins TRBV24-1 and TRBJ2-2; 7 nucleotides line up with TRBD1. This CDR3 contains 16 residues. The junction had 6 bases not matched to a gene; V was cut back by 3 bases and J by 3 bases. Germline V gene data show CDR1 as KGHDR and CDR2 as SFDVKD. The CDR3, as DNA: TGTGCCACCAGTGATGACGGACAGGCTTACACCGGGGAGCTGTTTTTT. Protein: CATSDDGQAYTGELFF.

The V and J genes are TRBV15 and TRBJ2-7; D unclear. V gave up 5 bases and J gave up 0 bases, with 8 bases separating them. Germline V gives CDR1 LNHNV, CDR2 YYDKDF (reference sequence). CDR3 length equals 13 residues. In DNA form, the CDR3 reads TGTGCCACCAGCCGCAGTGACTCCTACGAGCAGTACTTC. Its translation is CATSRSDSYEQYF.

The chain couples TRBV24-1 to TRBJ2-5; D ambiguous. The CDR3 sequence is 11 residues long. Trimming cost V 5 bases and J 8 bases, with 8 bases left between them. Germline CDR1 reads KGHDR; CDR2 reads SFDVKD. The CDR3 here is CATSGLLTQYF. Written as DNA, the CDR3 is TGTGCCACCAGTGGTCTCCTAACCCAGTACTTC.

This clone was counted once. This rearrangement joins TRBV24-1 to TRBJ2-3; D is unresolved. The germline V gene has CDR1 KGHDR and CDR2 SFDVKD. This CDR3 has 13 amino acids. V gave up 4 bases and J gave up 4 bases, with 8 bases separating them. CDR3 region: CATSDPSADTQYF. CDR3 sequence (DNA): TGTGCCACCAGTGACCCTAGTGCAGATACGCAGTATTTT.

This clone has only a few counts. The chain couples TRBV4-1 to TRBJ1-5; tentative D call: TRBD1 (5 bases). The CDR3 is 15 amino acids. Germline values: CDR1 MGHRA, CDR2 YSYEKL. V was trimmed by 1 base and J by 6 bases, leaving 13 bases between them. CDR3 amino acids: CASSQGRGGRQPQHF. The CDR3 DNA sequence: TGCGCCAGCAGCCAAGGGAGGGGAGGTCGTCAGCCCCAGCATTTT.

The chain couples TRBV6-5 to TRBJ2-1; no definite D call. V was trimmed by 4 bases and J by 0 bases, leaving 4 bases between them. This CDR3 has 13 residues. In germline, CDR1 is MNHEY, CDR2 SVGAGI. The CDR3 nucleotides are TGTGCCAGCAGTTCCCGCTCCTACAATGAGCAGTTCTTC. Translated, it gives CASSSRSYNEQFF.

CDR3 protein: CASSYYGEQYV. The CDR3 nucleotides read TGTGCCAGCAGCTACTACGGCGAGCAGTACGTC. The chain carries TRBV7-9 and TRBJ2-7; D is ambiguous. This CDR3 spans 11 amino acids. The germline V gene encodes CDR1 SEHNR and CDR2 FQNEAQ (reference sequence). Between the trimmed V and J ends, which lost 4 bases and 6 bases, there was a span of 7 bases.

The rearrangement uses TRBV4-2 and TRBJ2-7; TRBD2 might be the D (6 bases). Germline V gene lookup returns CDR1 LGHNA and CDR2 YNFKEQ. The germline V and J ends were trimmed by 2 bases and 2 bases, with 13 bases remaining between them. The CDR3 length is 15 residues. CDR3 in amino acids: CASSQITEGPYEQYF. The CDR3 coding sequence is TGTGCCAGCAGCCAAATTACGGAGGGCCCCTACGAGCAGTACTTC.

J is TRBJ1-6 and V is TRBV9, with 7 bases lining up with TRBD1. Per germline, CDR1 SGDLS and CDR2 YYNGEE. The ends lost 8 bases at V and 7 bases at J; junction bases unmatched: 6. The CDR3 sequence is 13 residues long. CDR3 region: CARRDRLNSPLHF. As DNA, the CDR3 is TGTGCCAGGCGGGACAGACTCAATTCACCCCTCCACTTT.

For this clone: Distinct nucleotide sequences in the sample also encode this CDR3. The J gene is TRBJ1-3, the V gene TRBV18; unclear D gene. Germline V gene data show CDR1 as KGHSH and CDR2 as LQKENI. V was shortened by 3 bases and J by 0 bases, with 9 bases between the two germline ends. This CDR3 is 15 amino acids long. The CDR3: CASSPQSASGNTIYF. Written as DNA, the CDR3 is TGTGCCAGCTCACCGCAGTCTGCCTCTGGAAACACCATATATTTT.

CDR3 residues: CASSFRDREGELFF. In DNA form, the CDR3 reads TGTGCCAGCAGCTTCCGGGACAGGGAGGGGGAGCTGTTTTTT. The chain combines TRBV11-3 with TRBJ2-2, with 9 bases fitting TRBD1. V lost 3 bases to trimming and J lost 8 bases; unmatched junction nucleotides: 4. This CDR3 contains 14 residues. The germline V gene encodes CDR1 SGHNT and CDR2 YENEEA.